This is a list of T cell receptor beta chains from one sample in a study of T-cell reconstitution after alpha-beta-depleted transplantation in children. One entry per CDR3 protein, called by TCRdb with MiXCR from the PCR reads. Of hundreds of thousands of distinct CDR3 sequences listed, 16% were seen once; the top ten hold approximately 1%. This specimen consisted of PBMCs from the stem cell graft donor, obtained from the stem cell graft. All receptors come from a human donor who donated a stem cell graft to a child with acute myeloid leukemia. The CDR3 runs from the conserved cysteine through the conserved F or W. D genes are given only for firm matches. Only part of the rows carry a size: once, few, many, or a class if the clone is expanded.

TGTGCCAGCGGGGGATATGAGCAGTACTTC | CASGGYEQYF | many | TRBJ2-7 | - | 10 | TRBV12-3/TRBV12-4
TGTGCCAGCAGCCCCCTGGGGAACAGCGACGAGCAGTACTTC | CASSPLGNSDEQYF | - | TRBJ2-7 | - | 14 | TRBV7-3
TGTGCCAGCAGTTATATCGCCAGCTACACCGGGGAGCTGTTTTTT | CASSYIASYTGELFF | many | TRBJ2-2 | - | 15 | TRBV6-5
TGTGCCTGGATGGCAGCAGGTTTATTCTATGGCTACACCTTC | CAWMAAGLFYGYTF | - | TRBJ1-2 | - | 14 | TRBV30
TGTGCCAGCTCTGGGACAGACCAAGAGACCCAGTACTTC | CASSGTDQETQYF | - | TRBJ2-5 | TRBD1 | 13 | TRBV18
TGCGCCAGCAGCTACAGACGGACGGAGAATTCACCCCTCCACTTT | CASSYRRTENSPLHF | - | TRBJ1-6 | - | 15 | TRBV4-3
TGTGCCAGCAGCCCTAGGACAGTTCCTAACTATGGCTACACCTTC | CASSPRTVPNYGYTF | - | TRBJ1-2 | - | 15 | TRBV7-2
TGTGCCAGCAGCTCCTCCCGGGAGATCACCGGGGAGCTGTTTTTT | CASSSSREITGELFF | once | TRBJ2-2 | - | 15 | TRBV7-9
TGCGCCAGCAGCACCGATTACGGGTACACTGAAGCTTTCTTT | CASSTDYGYTEAFF | few | TRBJ1-1 | - | 14 | TRBV5-1
TGCGCCAGCAGCCACCGAATGGTGGGGGGTACGGACTACACCTTC | CASSHRMVGGTDYTF | - | TRBJ1-2 | - | 15 | TRBV4-3
TGTGCCAGCAGTTTGTCCGGGACAGGGCAGTTCTTC | CASSLSGTGQFF | few | TRBJ2-1 | TRBD1 | 12 | TRBV28
TGTGCCTGGAGTGGATGGAGGGAGACCCAGTACTTC | CAWSGWRETQYF | - | TRBJ2-5 | - | 12 | TRBV30
TGTGCCAGCAGCTTGATGGGGGGGGCGTTGGAGCAGTTCTTC | CASSLMGGALEQFF | many | TRBJ2-1 | - | 14 | TRBV5-5
TGCGCCAGCAGTCACAAGTCCAACACCGGGGAGCTGTTTTTT | CASSHKSNTGELFF | - | TRBJ2-2 | - | 14 | TRBV5-1
TGCAGTGCCCGCGGGGGGCAGGTGTTATACACTGAAGCTTTCTTT | CSARGGQVLYTEAFF | - | TRBJ1-1 | - | 15 | TRBV20-1
TGTGCCACCAGCAGACGCCCCCCGGACAGCTATAATTCACCCCTCCACTTT | CATSRRPPDSYNSPLHF | - | TRBJ1-6 | - | 17 | TRBV15
TGTGCCAGCAGCTCTATTAGCGGGACCCAGTACTTC | CASSSISGTQYF | few | TRBJ2-5 | - | 12 | TRBV7-2
TGTGCCAGCAGTTTTCAAGATCCCCCTGAAGCTTTCTTT | CASSFQDPPEAFF | many | TRBJ1-1 | - | 13 | TRBV12-3/TRBV12-4
TGCAGTGCTAGAAACCCCGGAGGGGATACGCAGTATTTT | CSARNPGGDTQYF | - | TRBJ2-3 | - | 13 | TRBV20-1
TGCGCCAGCAGCTTGGAACAGAGCTCCTACAATGAGCAGTTCTTC | CASSLEQSSYNEQFF | - | TRBJ2-1 | - | 15 | TRBV5-1
TGTGCAAGTCGCTCAAACAGCGTTCTGGACGAGCAGTACTTC | CASRSNSVLDEQYF | few | TRBJ2-7 | - | 14 | TRBV12-2
TGCAGTGCTGCCCCTAGCGCCTACTACGACCAGTACTTC | CSAAPSAYYDQYF | - | TRBJ2-7 | - | 13 | TRBV20-1
TGCAGCGTTGTATGGGACAACGAGCAGTACTTC | CSVVWDNEQYF | many | TRBJ2-7 | - | 11 | TRBV29-1
TGCGCCAGCAGTCCAGGGAGGGAAGCTTTCTTT | CASSPGREAFF | - | TRBJ1-1 | - | 11 | TRBV10-2
TGTGCCAGCAGTTTATTAGCCGGGGAGCTGTTTTTT | CASSLLAGELFF | many | TRBJ2-2 | - | 12 | TRBV12-3/TRBV12-4
TGCAGTACTAACAGGGAATTGGGGGAGCTGTTTTTT | CSTNRELGELFF | many | TRBJ2-2 | - | 12 | TRBV20-1
TGCGCCAGCAGCTTTAATGACAACCAAGAGACCCAGTACTTC | CASSFNDNQETQYF | few | TRBJ2-5 | - | 14 | TRBV5-1
TGCGCCAGCAGCCAAGATCCGGACAGTACAGATACGCAGTATTTT | CASSQDPDSTDTQYF | few | TRBJ2-3 | - | 15 | TRBV4-3
TGCAGTGCAGGGGCCAGCTACAATGAGCAGTTCTTC | CSAGASYNEQFF | many | TRBJ2-1 | - | 12 | TRBV20-1
TGTGCCAGCAGTTGGGGAACTAGCGGGGGTTACGAGCAGTACTTC | CASSWGTSGGYEQYF | - | TRBJ2-7 | TRBD2 | 15 | TRBV27
TGTGCCAGCAGCTTAGCGCAGGGAGTAGGGCCCTACAATGAGCAGTTCTTC | CASSLAQGVGPYNEQFF | - | TRBJ2-1 | - | 17 | TRBV7-9
TGTGCCAGCAGTCCGTCCCGGGCCAACAACTATGGCTACACCTTC | CASSPSRANNYGYTF | - | TRBJ1-2 | - | 15 | TRBV12-3/TRBV12-4
TGCAGTGCTAGGAGGGGTGCGGGGAACACTGAAGCTTTCTTT | CSARRGAGNTEAFF | few | TRBJ1-1 | - | 14 | TRBV20-1
TGCGCCAGCAGCCCAACGGACAGGGTGAGGACAGATACGCAGTATTTT | CASSPTDRVRTDTQYF | - | TRBJ2-3 | TRBD1 | 16 | TRBV5-1
TGCGCCAGCAGCTTTAGGGCAGAGAACACTGAAGCTTTCTTT | CASSFRAENTEAFF | few | TRBJ1-1 | - | 14 | TRBV5-1
TGCAGTGCTACGGGGACCCTGGTGGAGACCCAGTACTTC | CSATGTLVETQYF | many | TRBJ2-5 | - | 13 | TRBV20-1
TGCAGTGCTAGAGGGCCTGGGGTTGGGGTTTTGGGCAATGAGCAGTTCTTC | CSARGPGVGVLGNEQFF | many | TRBJ2-1 | - | 17 | TRBV20-1
TGTGCCAGCAGTTTAAAGGGGAGGTTCCAGCCCCAGCATTTT | CASSLKGRFQPQHF | many | TRBJ1-5 | - | 14 | TRBV12-3/TRBV12-4
TGTGCCAGCAGCTTAGCGAGACTAGCGGGGGGGCCTTCCCCAGATACGCAGTATTTT | CASSLARLAGGPSPDTQYF | few | TRBJ2-3 | TRBD2 | 19 | TRBV7-8
TGTGCCAGCGGGTTTAGCGGGGGGTACAATGAGCAGTTCTTC | CASGFSGGYNEQFF | few | TRBJ2-1 | TRBD2 | 14 | TRBV27
TGTGCCAGCAGTTTGGTCAGGGGGAACACTGAAGCTTTCTTT | CASSLVRGNTEAFF | many | TRBJ1-1 | - | 14 | TRBV12-3/TRBV12-4
TGTGCCAGCAGCTTAGGGGTCACGAACTACAATGAGCAGTTCTTC | CASSLGVTNYNEQFF | many | TRBJ2-1 | - | 15 | TRBV7-8
TGTGCCAGCAGCCCCGGCGGGGACGGATACGAGCAGTACTTC | CASSPGGDGYEQYF | - | TRBJ2-7 | - | 14 | TRBV6-2/TRBV6-3
TGTGCCAGCAGCCAGCGGACTAGTAGCACAGATACGCAGTATTTT | CASSQRTSSTDTQYF | - | TRBJ2-3 | TRBD2 | 15 | TRBV3-1
TGTGCCACCAGTGAACTGGACAGGGGAGAGCAGTTCTTC | CATSELDRGEQFF | few | TRBJ2-1 | TRBD1 | 13 | TRBV24-1
TGTGCCAGCACTAGGGGCTCAACTAATGAAAAACTGTTTTTT | CASTRGSTNEKLFF | - | TRBJ1-4 | - | 14 | TRBV13
TGTGCCAGCAGCAGAGGGGACAGGGGATATGGCTACACCTTC | CASSRGDRGYGYTF | - | TRBJ1-2 | TRBD1 | 14 | TRBV7-2
TGTGCCAGCAGTACGGCCAGGGTCGACGAGACCCAGTACTTC | CASSTARVDETQYF | - | TRBJ2-5 | - | 14 | TRBV2